This TCR beta chain was obtained from a study of post-analysis software for immune sequencing data. V dropped 5 bases and J dropped 2; count of bases not matched to a gene: 2. CDR1 MRHNA and CDR2 SNTAGT come from the germline V gene. The CDR3 is 13 residues long. Each TCR beta cDNA library carried unique molecular identifiers. Roughly 500,000 cDNA molecules were obtained per 1 to 10 million input T cells. One entry per CDR3 protein, called by TCRdb with MiXCR from the PCR reads. The sample contains approximately 690,000 distinct CDR3 sequences, over 45% of which appear only once. Details on this clonotype: Its cognate antigen is unknown.

Study results and limitations: Pronounced co-clustering by F measure was evident among identically batched samples. Elevated frequency relative to controls characterized roughly 5 TRBV segments in patients, TRBV5-6, TRBV5-1 and TRBV20-1 among them.

The chain has TRBV6-4 and TRBJ1-2; TRBD1 matches 7 bases. The clonotype comes from a girl aged 2 to 9 with multiple sclerosis. The specimen was blood. Here the CDR3 reads CASSMGQNYGYTF. CDR3 bases: TGTGCCAGCAGTATGGGACAGAACTATGGCTACACCTTC.